This T cell receptor beta chain originates from a study of blood T cell repertoires in COVID-19. Across the study: Spain, Italy and the United States supplied samples that represented acute and convalescent COVID-19. Sources were T cells, B-cell-depleted T cells, or PBMCs; the material itself was cDNA or gDNA.

This clone has just a few counts. Original methodology: Nucleated cell number was recorded as an estimate derived from reference gene primer amplification. Here immunoSEQ multiplex PCR was the method, and the copy in TCRdb shows in-frame clones only, minus some. V and J calls and clone size come straight from that table; D and trimming were deduced from the DNA. The data hold 100,000 or so clones, with about four fifths observed a single time. CDR1 SGHVS and CDR2 FQNEAQ come from the germline V gene. V was pared by 5 bases and J by 7 bases, with 8 bases of the junction left unmatched. This CDR3 comprises 15 residues.

The receptor was derived from a woman aged 80 or over with acute or convalescent COVID-19. This chain joins TRBV7-8 and TRBJ1-5; 10 nucleotides match TRBD1. Material for sequencing was peripheral blood. The DNA for the CDR3 is TGTGCCAGCAGCCTACGGACAGGGGGTAACCAGCCCCAGCATTTT. Amino acid sequence: CASSLRTGGNQPQHF.